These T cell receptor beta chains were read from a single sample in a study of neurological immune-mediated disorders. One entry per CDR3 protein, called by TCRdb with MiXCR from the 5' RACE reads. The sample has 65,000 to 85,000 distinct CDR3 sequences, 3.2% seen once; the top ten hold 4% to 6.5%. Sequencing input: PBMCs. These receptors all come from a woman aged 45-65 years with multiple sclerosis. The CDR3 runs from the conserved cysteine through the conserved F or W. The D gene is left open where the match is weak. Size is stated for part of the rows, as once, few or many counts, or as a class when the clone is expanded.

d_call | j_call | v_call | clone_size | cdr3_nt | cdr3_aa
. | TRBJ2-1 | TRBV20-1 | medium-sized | TGCAGCTCCAGGGGCCTTTACAATGAGCAGTTCTTC | CSSRGLYNEQFF
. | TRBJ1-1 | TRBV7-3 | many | TGTGCCAGCAGCTTGGCGGGGCCGAACACTGAAGCTTTCTTT | CASSLAGPNTEAFF
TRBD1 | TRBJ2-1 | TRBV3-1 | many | TGTGCCAGCAGCCAAGCCGGGACAGGGTGGAATGAGCAGTTCTTC | CASSQAGTGWNEQFF
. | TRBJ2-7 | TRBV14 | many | TGTGCCAGCAGCCTATGGACAGCCTACGAGCAGTACTTC | CASSLWTAYEQYF
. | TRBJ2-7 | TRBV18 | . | TGTGCCAGCTCAGGAACAAGCGGTCAGCAGTACTTC | CASSGTSGQQYF
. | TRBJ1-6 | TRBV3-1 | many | TGTGCCAGCAGCCAAGATCGTCCGAATTCACCCCTCCACTTT | CASSQDRPNSPLHF
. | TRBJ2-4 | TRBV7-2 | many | TGTGCCAGCAGCTGCGTGGGCCAGCGGATAGCCAAAAACATTCAGTACTTC | CASSCVGQRIAKNIQYF
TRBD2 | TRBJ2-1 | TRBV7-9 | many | TGTGCCAGCAGCTTGACTAGCCTAAGTGAGCAGTTCTTC | CASSLTSLSEQFF
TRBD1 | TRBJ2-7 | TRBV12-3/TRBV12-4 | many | TGTGCCAGCACCCTTCGGACAGGGGGTACCCCCTCTTACGAGCAGTACTTC | CASTLRTGGTPSYEQYF
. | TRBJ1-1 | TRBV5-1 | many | TGCGCCAGCATGGACTCCATGAACACTGAAGCTTTCTTT | CASMDSMNTEAFF
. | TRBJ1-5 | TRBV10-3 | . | TGTGCCTTCAGTGGACAGAGCAATCAGCACCAGCATTTT | CAFSGQSNQHQHF
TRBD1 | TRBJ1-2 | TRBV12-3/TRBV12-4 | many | TGTGCCAGCAGTTTACGGACAGGATTTGGCTACACCTTC | CASSLRTGFGYTF
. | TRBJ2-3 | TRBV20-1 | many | TGCAGTGCTCCGAGGGGACTTTCCTTTTTGAGAGATACGCAGTATTTT | CSAPRGLSFLRDTQYF
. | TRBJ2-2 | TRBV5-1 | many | TGCGCCAGCAGCTTGGATCAGGGGATGGGGGAGCTGTTTTTT | CASSLDQGMGELFF
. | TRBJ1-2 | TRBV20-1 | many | TGCAGTGCGTGGGACGGCCCCAACTATGGCTACACCTTC | CSAWDGPNYGYTF
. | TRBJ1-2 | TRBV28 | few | TGTGCCAGCAGTTTACAGCTTTCCAGAACTAACTATGGCTACACCTTC | CASSLQLSRTNYGYTF
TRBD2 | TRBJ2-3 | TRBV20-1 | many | TGCAGTGCGACGGGGCTAGCGGGAGCAGATACGCAGTATTTT | CSATGLAGADTQYF
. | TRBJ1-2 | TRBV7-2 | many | TGTGCCAGCAGCCCTTCCGCGGGAGCGAACTATGGCTACACCTTC | CASSPSAGANYGYTF
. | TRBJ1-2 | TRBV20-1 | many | TGCAGTGCCCCGACAGGAAACTATGGCTACACCTTC | CSAPTGNYGYTF
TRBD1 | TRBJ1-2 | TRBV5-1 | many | TGCGCCAGCAGCAAGGACAGGGTGGGCTATGGCTACACCTTC | CASSKDRVGYGYTF
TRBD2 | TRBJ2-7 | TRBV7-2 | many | TGTGCCAGCAGCTTAGACTCGGGAGGCTTAAAAGGCGAGCAGTACTTC | CASSLDSGGLKGEQYF
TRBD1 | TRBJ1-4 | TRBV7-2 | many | TGTGCCAGCAGCATAAACAGGGGAACTAATGAAAAACTGTTTTTT | CASSINRGTNEKLFF
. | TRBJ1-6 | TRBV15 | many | TGTGCCACCAGCAGAGCCGGGGGTTGGGATTCACCCCTCCACTTT | CATSRAGGWDSPLHF
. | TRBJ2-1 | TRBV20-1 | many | TGCAGTGCCACATGGGGACTGGGGGCCAATGAGCAGTTCTTC | CSATWGLGANEQFF
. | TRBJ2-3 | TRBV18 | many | TGTGCCAGCTCACCAACACAGAACACAGATACGCAGTATTTT | CASSPTQNTDTQYF
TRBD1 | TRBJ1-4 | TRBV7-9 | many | TGTGCCAGCAGCTCAACGGACAGGGTCCGTGAAAAACTGTTTTTT | CASSSTDRVREKLFF
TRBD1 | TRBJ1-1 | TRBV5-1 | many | TGCGCCAGCAGCACCGGGACAGGGGGCGGCACTGAAGCTTTCTTT | CASSTGTGGGTEAFF
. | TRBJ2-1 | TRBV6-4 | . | TGTGCCAGCAGTGACTCGACTTACAATGAGCAGTTCTTC | CASSDSTYNEQFF
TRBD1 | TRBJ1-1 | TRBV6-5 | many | TGTGCCAGCAGTTGGAGACCGACAGGGGCTGAAGCTTTCTTT | CASSWRPTGAEAFF
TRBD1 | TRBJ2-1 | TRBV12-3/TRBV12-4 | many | TGTGCCAGCACCACTACCGGGACAGGGAACAATGAGCAGTTCTTC | CASTTTGTGNNEQFF
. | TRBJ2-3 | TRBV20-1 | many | TGCAGTGCTCCCTCCCTCCCCGGAGATACGCAGTATTTT | CSAPSLPGDTQYF
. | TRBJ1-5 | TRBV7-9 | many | TGTGCCAGCAGCCCACAAGGGAATAGCAATCAGCCCCAGCATTTT | CASSPQGNSNQPQHF
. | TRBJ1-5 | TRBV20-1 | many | TGCAGTGCTAGAGATTCCCCAGGGACGGGTAATCAGCCCCAGCATTTT | CSARDSPGTGNQPQHF